Reported below is one TCR beta chain. These data are taken from a study of control samples from healthy donors and cancer patients. Germline CDR1 is LNHDA and CDR2 is SQIVND (reference sequence). The CDR3 is 16 residues long. Unmatched junction bases numbered 12, after V lost 9 bases and J lost 4 bases. Profiling relied on immunoSEQ multiplex PCR, and the TCRdb table lists in-frame clones only, not all of them. The sample has about 63,000 clones, about 89% seen once. The chain carries TRBV19 and TRBJ2-1; TRBD2 matches 10 bases. The source is a woman aged 55 to 70 with lung cancer. Sequencing used PBMCs. The CDR3 spells CASQPQAGGAYNEQFF. In DNA form, the CDR3 reads TGTGCCAGCCAGCCCCAAGCGGGAGGGGCTTACAATGAGCAGTTCTTC.